What follows is one T cell receptor (beta chain) and its context. The CDR3 covers 16 residues. Germline values: CDR1 SGHVS, CDR2 FNYEAQ. V shed 2 bases and J shed 4 bases, with 15 bases lying between them. This entry belongs to a study of blood T cell repertoires in COVID-19. The overall study: Samples came from the United States, Italy and Spain, spanning acute and convalescent COVID-19.

Libraries were prepared by immunoSEQ multiplex PCR; TCRdb keeps only in-frame clonotypes and omits some of them. There are hundreds of thousands of clones in the sample; approximately 87% occur only once, and roughly 6% lies in the top ten. The sequencing sample was made of peripheral blood. V is TRBV7-6 and J is TRBJ2-1; weak D call: TRBD2 (6 bases). The sequence was collected from a woman aged 45-65 years with COVID-19, enrolled during active disease. In DNA form, the CDR3 reads TGTGCCAGCAGCTTATCTGGGGCGGGAATATACAATGAGCAGTTCTTC. Translating it yields CASSLSGAGIYNEQFF. Full variable domain (missing parts from reference TRBV7-6 and TRBJ2-1): GAGVSQSPRYKVTKRGQDVALRCDPISGHVSLYWYRQALGQGPEFLTYFNYEAQQDKSGLPNDRFSAERPEGSISTLTIQRTEQRDSAMYRCASSLSGAGIYNEQFFGPGTRLTVL.